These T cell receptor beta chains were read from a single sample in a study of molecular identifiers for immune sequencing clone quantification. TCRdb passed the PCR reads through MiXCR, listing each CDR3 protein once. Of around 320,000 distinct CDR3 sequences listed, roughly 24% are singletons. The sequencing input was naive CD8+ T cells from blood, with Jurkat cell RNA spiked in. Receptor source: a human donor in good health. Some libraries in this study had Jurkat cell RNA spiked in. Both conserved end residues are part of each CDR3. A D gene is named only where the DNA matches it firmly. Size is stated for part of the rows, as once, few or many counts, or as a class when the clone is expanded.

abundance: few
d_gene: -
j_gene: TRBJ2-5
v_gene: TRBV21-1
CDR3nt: TGTGCCAGCACCAAAAGTTGGCGTCAAGAGACCCAGTACTTC
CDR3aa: CASTKSWRQETQYF

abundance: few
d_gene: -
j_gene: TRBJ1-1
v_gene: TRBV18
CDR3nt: TGTGCCAGCTCACCCCCGGGGCCCTTTAACACTGAAGCTTTCTTT
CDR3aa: CASSPPGPFNTEAFF

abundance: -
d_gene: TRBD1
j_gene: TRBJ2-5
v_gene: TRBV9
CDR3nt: TGTGCCAGCAGCGTGTTGGGGACAGCCCAAGAGGCCCAGTACTTC
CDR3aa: CASSVLGTAQEAQYF

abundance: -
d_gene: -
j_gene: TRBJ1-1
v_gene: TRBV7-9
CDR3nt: TGTGCCAGCAGCTTAGGATGGGGGGAAACGAACACTGAAGCTTTCTTT
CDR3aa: CASSLGWGETNTEAFF

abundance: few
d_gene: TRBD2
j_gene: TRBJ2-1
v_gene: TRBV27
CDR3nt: TGTGCCAGCAGTTTATTTAGCGGGAGGCCAGATGAGCAGTTCTTC
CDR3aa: CASSLFSGRPDEQFF

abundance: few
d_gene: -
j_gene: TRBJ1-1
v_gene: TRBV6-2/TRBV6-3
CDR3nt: TGTGCCAGCATGTCTTATTTGGCAGGATCAATGAACACTGAAGCTTTCTTT
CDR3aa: CASMSYLAGSMNTEAFF

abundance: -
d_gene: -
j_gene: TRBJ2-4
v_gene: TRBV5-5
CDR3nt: TGTGCCAGCAGCTTGGCAGGTAGCCAAGAAAACATTCAGTACTTC
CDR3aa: CASSLAGSQENIQYF

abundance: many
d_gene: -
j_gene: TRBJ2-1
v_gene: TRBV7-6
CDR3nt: TGTGCCAGCAGCGTAGACTCCAGCTCCTACAATGAGCAGTTCTTC
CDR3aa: CASSVDSSSYNEQFF

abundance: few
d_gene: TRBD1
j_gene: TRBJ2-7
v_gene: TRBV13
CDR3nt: TGTGCCAGCAGCGCGAGGGCTCAGGGGGCTTGGGAGCAGTACTTC
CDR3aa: CASSARAQGAWEQYF

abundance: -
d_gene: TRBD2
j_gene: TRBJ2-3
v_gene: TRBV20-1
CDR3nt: TGCAGTGCCCACTTCCTACTAGCGCCAGAAGGGGTTGGGACAGATACGCAGTATTTT
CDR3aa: CSAHFLLAPEGVGTDTQYF

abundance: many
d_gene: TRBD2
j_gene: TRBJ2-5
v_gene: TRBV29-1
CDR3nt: TGCAGCGTTGAAAGGACTAGTCGACAAGGAGAGACCCAGTACTTC
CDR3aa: CSVERTSRQGETQYF

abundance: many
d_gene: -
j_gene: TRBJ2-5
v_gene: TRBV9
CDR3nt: TGTGCCAGCAGCGTAGACAAAGAGACCCAGTACTTC
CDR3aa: CASSVDKETQYF